This entry features one T cell receptor (beta chain) sequence. Its antigen is undetermined. PCR was performed using 60 Vbeta and 13 Jbeta primers. The repertoire was sequenced with immunoSEQ multiplex PCR; TCRdb's copy has only in-frame clones and lacks some. The repertoire holds about 150,000 clones, roughly 80% seen once, with around 7% in the top ten. This sample stems from a study of cytomegalovirus exposure and HLA in healthy donors. CDR3 size: 14 residues. Germline lookup yields CDR1 MNHEY and CDR2 SMNVEV (reference sequence). The V end lost 4 bases, the J end lost 4 bases, and 13 bases lay between the germline ends. Study outcomes and limitations: CMV serostatus alone was available as immune exposure information. Later analysis identified 17,000 or so TCR beta sequences associated with HLA alleles, using a false discovery rate threshold of 0.05.

What was sequenced was PBMCs. The chain combines TRBV27 with TRBJ1-2, with D hard to call. The clonotype originates from a woman between 45 and 60 years old in good health and CMV-seropositive. In DNA, the CDR3 is TGTGCCAGCAGTTACGGCCCGACGGGCTATGGCTACACCTTC. Translating it yields CASSYGPTGYGYTF.